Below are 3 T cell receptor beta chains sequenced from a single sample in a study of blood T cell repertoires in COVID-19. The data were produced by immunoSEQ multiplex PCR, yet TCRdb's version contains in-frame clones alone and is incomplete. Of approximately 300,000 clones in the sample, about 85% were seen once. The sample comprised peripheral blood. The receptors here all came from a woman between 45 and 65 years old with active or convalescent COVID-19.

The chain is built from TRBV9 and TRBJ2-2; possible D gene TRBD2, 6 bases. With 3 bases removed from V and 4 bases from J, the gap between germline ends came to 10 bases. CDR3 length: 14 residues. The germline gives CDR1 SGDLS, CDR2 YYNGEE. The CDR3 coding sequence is TGTGCCAGCAGCGGGAGGGTCCCCACCGGGGAGCTGTTTTTT. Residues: CASSGRVPTGELFF.

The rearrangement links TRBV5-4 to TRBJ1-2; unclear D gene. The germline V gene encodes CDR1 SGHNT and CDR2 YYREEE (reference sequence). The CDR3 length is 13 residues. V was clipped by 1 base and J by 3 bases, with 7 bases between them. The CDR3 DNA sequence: TGTGCCAGCAGCTTGCAAGCTGACTATGGCTACACCTTC. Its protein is CASSLQADYGYTF.

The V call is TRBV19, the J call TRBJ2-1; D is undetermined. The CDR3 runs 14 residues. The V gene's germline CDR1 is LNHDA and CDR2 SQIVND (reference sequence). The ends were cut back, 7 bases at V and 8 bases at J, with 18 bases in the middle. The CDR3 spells CASTPSRIPYEQFF. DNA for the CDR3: TGTGCCAGTACCCCATCCAGGATCCCTTATGAGCAGTTCTTC. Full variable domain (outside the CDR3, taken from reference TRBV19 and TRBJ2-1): DGGITQSPKYLFRKEGQNVTLSCEQNLNHDAMYWYRQDPGQGLRLIYYSQIVNDFQKGDIAEGYSVSREKKESFPLTVTSAQKNPTAFYLCASTPSRIPYEQFFGPGTRLTVL.